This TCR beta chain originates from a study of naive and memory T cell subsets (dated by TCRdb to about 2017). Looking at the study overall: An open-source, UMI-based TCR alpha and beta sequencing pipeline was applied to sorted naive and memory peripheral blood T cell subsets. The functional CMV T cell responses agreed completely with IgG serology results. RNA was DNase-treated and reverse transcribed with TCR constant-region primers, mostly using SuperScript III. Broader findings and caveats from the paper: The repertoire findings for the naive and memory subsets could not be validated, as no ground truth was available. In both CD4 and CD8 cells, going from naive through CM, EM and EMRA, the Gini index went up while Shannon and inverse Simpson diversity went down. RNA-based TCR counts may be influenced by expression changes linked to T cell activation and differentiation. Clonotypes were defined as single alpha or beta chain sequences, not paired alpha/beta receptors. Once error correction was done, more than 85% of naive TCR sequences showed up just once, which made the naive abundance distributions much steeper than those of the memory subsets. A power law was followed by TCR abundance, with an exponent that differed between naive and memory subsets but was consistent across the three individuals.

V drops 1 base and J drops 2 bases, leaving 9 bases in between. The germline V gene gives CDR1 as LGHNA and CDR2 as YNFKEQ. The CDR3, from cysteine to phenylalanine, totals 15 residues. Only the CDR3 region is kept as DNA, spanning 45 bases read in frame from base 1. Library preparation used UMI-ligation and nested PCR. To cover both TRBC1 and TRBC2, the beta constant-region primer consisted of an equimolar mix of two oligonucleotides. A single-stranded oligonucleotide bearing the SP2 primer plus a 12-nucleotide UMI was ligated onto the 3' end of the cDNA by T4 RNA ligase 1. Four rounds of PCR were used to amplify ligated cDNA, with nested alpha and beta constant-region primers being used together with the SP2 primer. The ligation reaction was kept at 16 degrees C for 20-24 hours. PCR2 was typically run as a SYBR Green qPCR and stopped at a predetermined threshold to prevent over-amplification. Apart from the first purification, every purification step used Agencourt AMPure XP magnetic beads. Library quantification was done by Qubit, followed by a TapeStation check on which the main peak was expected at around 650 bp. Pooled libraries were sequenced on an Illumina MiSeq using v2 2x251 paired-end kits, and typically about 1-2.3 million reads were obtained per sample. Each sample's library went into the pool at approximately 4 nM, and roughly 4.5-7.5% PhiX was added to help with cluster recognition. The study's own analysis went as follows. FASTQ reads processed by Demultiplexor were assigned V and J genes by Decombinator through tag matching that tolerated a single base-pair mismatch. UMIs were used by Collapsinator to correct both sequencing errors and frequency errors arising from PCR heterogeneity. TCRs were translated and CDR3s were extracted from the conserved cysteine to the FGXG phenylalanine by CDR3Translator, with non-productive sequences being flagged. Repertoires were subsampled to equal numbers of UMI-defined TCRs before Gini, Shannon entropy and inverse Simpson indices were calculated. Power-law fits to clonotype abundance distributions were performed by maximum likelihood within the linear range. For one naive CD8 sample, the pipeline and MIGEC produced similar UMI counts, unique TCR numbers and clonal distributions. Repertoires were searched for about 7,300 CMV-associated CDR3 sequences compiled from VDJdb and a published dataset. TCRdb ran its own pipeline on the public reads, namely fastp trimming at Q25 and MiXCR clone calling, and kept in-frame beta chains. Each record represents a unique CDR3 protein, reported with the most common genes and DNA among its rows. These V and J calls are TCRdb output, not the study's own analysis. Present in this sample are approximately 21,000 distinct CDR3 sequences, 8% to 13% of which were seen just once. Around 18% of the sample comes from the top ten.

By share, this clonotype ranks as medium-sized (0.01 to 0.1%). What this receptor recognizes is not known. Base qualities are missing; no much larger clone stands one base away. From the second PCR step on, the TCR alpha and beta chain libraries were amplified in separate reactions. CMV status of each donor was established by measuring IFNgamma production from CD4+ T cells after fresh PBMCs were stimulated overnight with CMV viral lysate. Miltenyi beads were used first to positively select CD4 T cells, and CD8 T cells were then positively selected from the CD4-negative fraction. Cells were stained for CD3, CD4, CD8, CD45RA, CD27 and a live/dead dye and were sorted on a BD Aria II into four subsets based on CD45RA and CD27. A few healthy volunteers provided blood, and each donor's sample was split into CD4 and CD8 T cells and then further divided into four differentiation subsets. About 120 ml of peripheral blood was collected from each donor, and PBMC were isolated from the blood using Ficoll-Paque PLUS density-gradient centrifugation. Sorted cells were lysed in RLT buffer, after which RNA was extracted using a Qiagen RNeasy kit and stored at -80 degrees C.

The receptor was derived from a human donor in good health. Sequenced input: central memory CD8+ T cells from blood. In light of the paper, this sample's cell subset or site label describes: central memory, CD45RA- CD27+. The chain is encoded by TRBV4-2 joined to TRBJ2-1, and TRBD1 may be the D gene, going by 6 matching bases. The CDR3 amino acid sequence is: CASSQGTDAYNEQFF. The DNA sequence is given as TGTGCCAGCAGCCAAGGGACAGATGCCTACAATGAGCAGTTCTTC.